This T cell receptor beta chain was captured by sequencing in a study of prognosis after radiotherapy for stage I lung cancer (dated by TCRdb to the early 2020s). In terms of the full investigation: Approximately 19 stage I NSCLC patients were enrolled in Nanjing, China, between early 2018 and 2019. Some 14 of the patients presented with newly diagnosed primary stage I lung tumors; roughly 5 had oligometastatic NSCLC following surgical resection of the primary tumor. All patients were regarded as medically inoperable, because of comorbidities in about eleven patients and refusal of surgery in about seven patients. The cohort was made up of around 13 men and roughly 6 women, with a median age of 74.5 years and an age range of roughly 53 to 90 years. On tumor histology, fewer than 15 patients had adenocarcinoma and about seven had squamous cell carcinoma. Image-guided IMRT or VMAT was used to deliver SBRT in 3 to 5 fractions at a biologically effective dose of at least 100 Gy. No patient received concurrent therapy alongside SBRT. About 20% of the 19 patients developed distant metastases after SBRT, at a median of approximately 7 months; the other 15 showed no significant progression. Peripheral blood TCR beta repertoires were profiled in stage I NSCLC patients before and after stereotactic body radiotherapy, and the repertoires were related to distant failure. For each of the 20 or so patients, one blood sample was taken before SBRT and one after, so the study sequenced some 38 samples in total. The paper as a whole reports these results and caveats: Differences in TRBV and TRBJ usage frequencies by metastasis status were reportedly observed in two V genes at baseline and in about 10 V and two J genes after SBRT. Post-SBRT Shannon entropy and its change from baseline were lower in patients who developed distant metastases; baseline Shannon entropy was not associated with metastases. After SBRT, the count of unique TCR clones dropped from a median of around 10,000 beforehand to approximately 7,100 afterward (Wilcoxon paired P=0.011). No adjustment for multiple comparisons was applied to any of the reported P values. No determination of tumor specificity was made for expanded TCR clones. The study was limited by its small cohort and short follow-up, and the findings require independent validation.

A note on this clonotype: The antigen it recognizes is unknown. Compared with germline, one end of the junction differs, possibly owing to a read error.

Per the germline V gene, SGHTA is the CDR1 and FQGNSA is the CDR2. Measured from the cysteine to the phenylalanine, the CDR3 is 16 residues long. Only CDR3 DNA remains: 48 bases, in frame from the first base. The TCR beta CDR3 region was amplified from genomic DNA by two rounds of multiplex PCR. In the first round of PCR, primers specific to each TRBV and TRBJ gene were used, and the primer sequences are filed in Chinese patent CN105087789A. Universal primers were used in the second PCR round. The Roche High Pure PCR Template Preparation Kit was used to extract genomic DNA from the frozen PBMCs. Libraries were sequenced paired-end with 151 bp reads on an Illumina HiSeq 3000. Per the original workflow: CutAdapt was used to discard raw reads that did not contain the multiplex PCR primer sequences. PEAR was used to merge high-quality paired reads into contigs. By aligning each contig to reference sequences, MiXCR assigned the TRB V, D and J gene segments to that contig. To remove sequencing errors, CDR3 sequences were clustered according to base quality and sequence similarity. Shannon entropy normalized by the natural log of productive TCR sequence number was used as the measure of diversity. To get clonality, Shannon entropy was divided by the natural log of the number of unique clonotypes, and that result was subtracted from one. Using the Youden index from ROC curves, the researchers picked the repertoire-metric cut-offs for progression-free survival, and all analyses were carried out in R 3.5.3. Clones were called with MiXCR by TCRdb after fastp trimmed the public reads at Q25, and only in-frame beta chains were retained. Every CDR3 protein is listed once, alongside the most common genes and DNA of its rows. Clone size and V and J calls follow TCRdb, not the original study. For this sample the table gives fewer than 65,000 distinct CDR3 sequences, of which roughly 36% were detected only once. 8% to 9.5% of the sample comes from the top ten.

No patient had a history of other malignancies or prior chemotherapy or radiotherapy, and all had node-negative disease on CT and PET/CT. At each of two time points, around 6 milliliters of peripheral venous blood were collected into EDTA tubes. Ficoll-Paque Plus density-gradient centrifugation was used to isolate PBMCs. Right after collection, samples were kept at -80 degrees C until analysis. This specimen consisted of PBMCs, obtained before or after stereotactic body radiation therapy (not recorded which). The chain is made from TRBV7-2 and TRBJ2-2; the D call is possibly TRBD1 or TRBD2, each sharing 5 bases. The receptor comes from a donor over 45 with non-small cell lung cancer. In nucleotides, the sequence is TGTGCCAGCAGCTTGGTTCGCCGAAGGGGCTCCGGGGAGCTTTTTTTT. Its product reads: CASSLVRRRGSGELFF.